This T cell receptor (beta chain) is drawn from a study of technical replicates of blood from several donors. Sequencing was performed with immunoSEQ multiplex PCR; in TCRdb, only in-frame clones are kept and a portion is missing. The sample has about 80,000 clones, about 86% seen once. The CDR3 extends over 17 amino acids. Germline loops: CDR1 SGHTA, CDR2 FQGNSA. Between the trimmed V and J ends, which lost 4 bases and 1 base, there was a span of 16 bases. Sequenced input: PBMCs. This receptor was taken from a human donor in good health. Some clones in this sample may be carry-over from other donors' samples. The chain uses TRBV7-2 and TRBJ2-2; D is perhaps TRBD1 (6 bases). CDR3 in amino acids: CASSYLGAAVNTGELFF. For the CDR3, the DNA is TGTGCCAGCAGCTACCTGGGGGCAGCGGTGAACACCGGGGAGCTGTTTTTT.